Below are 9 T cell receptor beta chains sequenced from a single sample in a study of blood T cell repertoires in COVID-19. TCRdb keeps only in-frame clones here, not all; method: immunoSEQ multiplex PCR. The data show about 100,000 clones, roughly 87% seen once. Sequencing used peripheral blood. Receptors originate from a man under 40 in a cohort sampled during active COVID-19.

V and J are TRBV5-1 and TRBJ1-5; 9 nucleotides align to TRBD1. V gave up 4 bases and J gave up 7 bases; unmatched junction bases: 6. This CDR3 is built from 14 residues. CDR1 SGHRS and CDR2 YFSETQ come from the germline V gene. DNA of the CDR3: TGCGCCAGCAGCCCCGGGACAGGGCGCCAGCCCCAGCATTTT. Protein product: CASSPGTGRQPQHF.

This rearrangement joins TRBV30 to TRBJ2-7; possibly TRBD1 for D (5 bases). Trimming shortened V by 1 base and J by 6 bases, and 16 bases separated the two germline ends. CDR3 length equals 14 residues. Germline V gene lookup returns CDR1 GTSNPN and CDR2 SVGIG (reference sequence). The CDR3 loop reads CAWSEGQGRSEQYF. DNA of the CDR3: TGTGCCTGGAGTGAGGGTCAGGGTCGAAGCGAGCAGTACTTC.

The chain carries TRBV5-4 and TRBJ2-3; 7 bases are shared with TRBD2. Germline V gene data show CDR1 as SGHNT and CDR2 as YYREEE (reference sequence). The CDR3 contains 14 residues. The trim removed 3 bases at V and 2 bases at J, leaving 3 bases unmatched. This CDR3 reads CASSSRGVTDTQYF. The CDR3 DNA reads TGTGCCAGCAGCTCCCGGGGGGTCACAGATACGCAGTATTTT.

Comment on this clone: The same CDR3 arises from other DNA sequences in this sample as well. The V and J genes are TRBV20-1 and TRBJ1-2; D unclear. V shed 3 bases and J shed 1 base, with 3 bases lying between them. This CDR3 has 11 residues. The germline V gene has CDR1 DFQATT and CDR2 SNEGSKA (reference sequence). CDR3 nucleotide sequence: TGCAGTGCTAGCGTTAACTATGGCTACACCTTC. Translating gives CSASVNYGYTF.

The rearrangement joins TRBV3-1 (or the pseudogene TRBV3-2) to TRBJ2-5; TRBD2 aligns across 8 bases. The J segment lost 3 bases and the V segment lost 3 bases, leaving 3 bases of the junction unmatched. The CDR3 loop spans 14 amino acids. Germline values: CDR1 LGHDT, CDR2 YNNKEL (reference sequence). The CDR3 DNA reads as TGTGCCAGCAGCCAGGATAGCGGGGAAGAGACCCAGTACTTC. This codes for CASSQDSGEETQYF.

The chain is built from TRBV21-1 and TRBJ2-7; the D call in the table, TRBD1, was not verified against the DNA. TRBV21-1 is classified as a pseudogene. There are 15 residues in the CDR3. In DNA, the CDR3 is TGTGCCAGCAGCGGAAACAGGGGGCGAAAAAACGAGCAGTACTTC. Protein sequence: CASSGNRGRKNEQYF.

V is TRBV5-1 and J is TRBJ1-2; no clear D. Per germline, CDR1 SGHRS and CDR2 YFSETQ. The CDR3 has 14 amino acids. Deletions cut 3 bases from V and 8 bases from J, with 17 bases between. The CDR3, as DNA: TGCGCCAGCAGCTCGACCCGGGGAATGGGGGGCTACACCTTC. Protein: CASSSTRGMGGYTF.

CDR3 in amino acids: CASSTGQGYSPLHF. CDR3 coding DNA: TGTGCCAGCAGCACCGGACAGGGGTATTCACCCCTCCACTTT. The V call is TRBV21-1, the J call TRBJ1-6; the tabulated D call, TRBD1, remains unverified against the DNA. TRBV21-1 is a known pseudogene. The CDR3 extends over 14 amino acids.

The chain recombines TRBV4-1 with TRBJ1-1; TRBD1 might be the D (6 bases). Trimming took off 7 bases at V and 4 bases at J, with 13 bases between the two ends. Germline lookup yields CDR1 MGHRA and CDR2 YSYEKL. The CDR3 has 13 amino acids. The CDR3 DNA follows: TGCGCCAGCATGCCACAGGGAAGCACTGAAGCTTTCTTT. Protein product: CASMPQGSTEAFF.